The clone carrying this T cell receptor beta chain was seen a single time. The data stem from a study of preoperative IRX-2 immunotherapy in early breast cancer. Only in-frame clones appear in the TCRdb table, and some are missing; sequencing was by immunoSEQ multiplex PCR. Of fewer than 40,000 clones listed, roughly 96% are singletons. The germline V gene encodes CDR1 SGHTA and CDR2 FQGNSA. V gave up 1 base and J gave up 5 bases, with 11 bases separating them. The CDR3 covers 14 residues. This sample's treatment: preoperative locoregional IRX-2 cytokine immunotherapy. This sequence was found in a human donor with breast cancer. The rearrangement joins TRBV7-2 to TRBJ2-5, with D possibly TRBD1 on 5 matching bases. This specimen was taken from a patient treated with IRX-2 immunotherapy. The CDR3 reads CASSLVTGAETQYF. The CDR3 coding sequence is TGTGCCAGCAGCTTAGTAACTGGGGCTGAGACCCAGTACTTC.